The 8 T cell receptor beta chains below were found in one sample sequenced in a study of blood T cell repertoires in COVID-19. Here immunoSEQ multiplex PCR was the method, and the copy in TCRdb shows in-frame clones only, minus some. Here the sample spans a few hundred thousand clones, 80% to 90% being singletons. The sequencing sample was made of PBMCs or T cells enriched from blood (not recorded which). The source of these receptors is a woman aged 45 to 65 who had recovered from COVID-19.

The rearrangement links TRBV28 to TRBJ2-7; no definite D call. The V gene's germline CDR1 is MDHEN and CDR2 SYDVKM. V lost 4 bases, J lost 3 bases, and 4 bases lay in between. This CDR3 region has 11 residues. This chain's CDR3 is CASSSNYEQYF. CDR3 DNA sequence: TGTGCCAGCAGTTCAAACTACGAGCAGTACTTC.

The V call is TRBV30, the J call TRBJ1-2; D unresolved. Trimming took 3 bases from V and 3 from J, leaving 11 bases between them. Germline V CDR1 and CDR2: GTSNPN, SVGIG (reference sequence). The CDR3 is 13 residues long. The CDR3 DNA sequence: TGTGCCTGGAGGTCTCCAGGCTACTATGGCTACACCTTC. Residues: CAWRSPGYYGYTF.

V and J are TRBV3-1 (or the pseudogene TRBV3-2) and TRBJ1-1; TRBD1 matches 8 bases. V dropped 2 bases and J dropped 2; count of bases not matched to a gene: 4. CDR3 length: 15 residues. CDR1 is LGHDT, CDR2 YNNKEL, per germline (reference sequence). Here the CDR3 reads CASSQHGTGNTEAFF. The CDR3 nucleotides read TGTGCCAGCAGCCAACACGGGACAGGCAACACTGAAGCTTTCTTT.

This clone has a single count. V gene TRBV19 combines with J gene TRBJ2-1, with D perhaps TRBD2 (5 bases). The germline V gene encodes CDR1 LNHDA and CDR2 SQIVND (reference sequence). CDR3 size: 16 residues. V dropped 8 bases and J dropped 3 bases, with 20 bases sitting between them. CDR3 bases: TGTGCCAGTGGTCCTAACGGGCTAGCAGACTACAATGAGCAGTTCTTC. It codes for CASGPNGLADYNEQFF.

The rearrangement links TRBV27 to TRBJ2-7, with D perhaps TRBD2 (6 bases). This CDR3 is built from 15 residues. Per the germline V gene, CDR1 is MNHEY and CDR2 is SMNVEV (reference sequence). V shed 2 bases and J shed 3 bases, with 14 bases lying between them. This CDR3 reads CASSLRLAPLYEQYF. CDR3 bases: TGTGCCAGCAGTTTACGGCTAGCGCCTCTCTACGAGCAGTACTTC.

The chain recombines TRBV27 with TRBJ2-1; 8 bases fit TRBD2. After removal of 6 bases from V and 6 bases from J, the junction contained 13 bases not matched to a gene. This CDR3 spans 16 amino acids. Germline loops: CDR1 MNHEY, CDR2 SMNVEV (reference sequence). CDR3 DNA: TGTGCCAGCAGCCTGAGCGGGAGCAGTTTTGGCAATGAGCAGTTCTTC. This codes for CASSLSGSSFGNEQFF.

This chain connects TRBV28 to TRBJ2-1; 10 bases map to TRBD2. Germline loops: CDR1 MDHEN, CDR2 SYDVKM. Trimming removed 5 bases from V and 8 bases from J; junction bases left unmatched: 9. The CDR3 spans 15 residues. The CDR3 reads CASSPHTSGADEQFF. For the CDR3, the DNA is TGTGCCAGCAGTCCCCATACTAGCGGGGCCGATGAGCAGTTCTTC.

The V gene is TRBV7-9, the J gene TRBJ2-6; 9 bases align to TRBD1. V lost 4 bases, J lost 0 bases, and 7 bases stayed unmatched. CDR1 SEHNR and CDR2 FQNEAQ come from the germline V gene (reference sequence). The CDR3 length is 18 residues. The DNA for the CDR3 is TGTGCCAGCAGCTCAACAGGGGGCAAAGACTCTGGGGCCAACGTCCTGACTTTC. It codes for CASSSTGGKDSGANVLTF.